The subject of this entry is one T cell receptor (beta chain). In the original workflow: From reference gene primer amplification, estimates of nucleated cell counts were derived. Clones were read by immunoSEQ multiplex PCR, and TCRdb kept only the in-frame ones, dropping some. That table is the source of V, J and clone size, and D and trimming were worked out from the DNA. The sample lists tens of thousands of clones, about 90% occurring once. These data originate in a study of blood T cell repertoires in COVID-19. For the study at large: The United States, Italy and Spain provided the acute and convalescent COVID-19 samples. From T cells, B-cell-depleted T cells, or PBMCs came the material, which was cDNA or gDNA.

Germline assignment: CDR1 SGHDT and CDR2 YYEEEE. This CDR3 region has 15 residues. Trimming took off 1 base at V and 0 bases at J, with 11 bases between the two ends. This clonotype was obtained from a man over 45 with active or convalescent COVID-19. The sample consisted of peripheral blood. The V call is TRBV5-6, the J call TRBJ2-7, with D hard to call. The CDR3 reads CASSLRSWSSYEQYV. CDR3 nucleotide sequence: TGTGCCAGCAGCTTGAGGAGCTGGAGCTCCTACGAGCAGTACGTC.